The T cell receptor beta chain under discussion was sequenced for a study of regulatory T cells in long-lasting Graves disease. Remarks on this clonotype: A read error is possible here, since a much larger clone lies one base away.

Described time point: newly diagnosed GD, antithyroid drugs for less than 3 months. Researchers made the TCR library from RNA that was extracted from PBMCs. iRepertoire HTBI primers and Arm-PCR of CDR3 regions built TCR beta libraries. TCRdb independently ran MiXCR on the multiplex PCR reads; one entry per CDR3 protein. The profile shows some 250,000 distinct CDR3 sequences, 18% of them singletons. Trimming left V 5 bases short and J 3 bases short, with 10 bases between. CDR1 and CDR2 (germline): ENHRY, SYGVKD. This CDR3 is 14 amino acids long. The clonotype was recovered from a female donor with Graves disease. The material sequenced was peripheral blood mononuclear cells (PBMCs), taken at new diagnosis, from a patient treated with antithyroid drugs. The V and J genes are TRBV10-3 and TRBJ2-2; D not resolved. The CDR3 loop reads CAISYMGYTGELFF. CDR3 sequence (DNA): TGTGCCATCAGTTATATGGGGTACACCGGGGAGCTGTTTTTT.